The T cell receptor beta chain described here comes from a study of cytomegalovirus exposure and HLA in healthy donors. PCR employed 60 Vbeta and 13 Jbeta primers. Original processing notes: A later analysis tallied about 80 million unique TCR beta chains, about 12 million of them shared. The data were produced by immunoSEQ multiplex PCR, yet TCRdb's version contains in-frame clones alone and is incomplete. Clone size and the V and J calls come from that table; the DNA yielded D and trimming. The data hold approximately 120,000 clones, with about 76% observed a single time. CDR1 MDHEN and CDR2 SYDVKM come from the germline V gene. Trimming took 4 bases from V and 2 from J; bases not matched to a gene: 2. CDR3 length equals 14 residues.

The chain combines TRBV28 with TRBJ1-5; 7 nucleotides agree with TRBD1. Material: PBMCs. The sequence was collected from a man in his forties or fifties in good health and CMV-seronegative. CDR3 amino acids: CASSSGGGNQPQHF. The DNA for the CDR3 is TGTGCCAGCAGTTCAGGGGGTGGCAATCAGCCCCAGCATTTT.